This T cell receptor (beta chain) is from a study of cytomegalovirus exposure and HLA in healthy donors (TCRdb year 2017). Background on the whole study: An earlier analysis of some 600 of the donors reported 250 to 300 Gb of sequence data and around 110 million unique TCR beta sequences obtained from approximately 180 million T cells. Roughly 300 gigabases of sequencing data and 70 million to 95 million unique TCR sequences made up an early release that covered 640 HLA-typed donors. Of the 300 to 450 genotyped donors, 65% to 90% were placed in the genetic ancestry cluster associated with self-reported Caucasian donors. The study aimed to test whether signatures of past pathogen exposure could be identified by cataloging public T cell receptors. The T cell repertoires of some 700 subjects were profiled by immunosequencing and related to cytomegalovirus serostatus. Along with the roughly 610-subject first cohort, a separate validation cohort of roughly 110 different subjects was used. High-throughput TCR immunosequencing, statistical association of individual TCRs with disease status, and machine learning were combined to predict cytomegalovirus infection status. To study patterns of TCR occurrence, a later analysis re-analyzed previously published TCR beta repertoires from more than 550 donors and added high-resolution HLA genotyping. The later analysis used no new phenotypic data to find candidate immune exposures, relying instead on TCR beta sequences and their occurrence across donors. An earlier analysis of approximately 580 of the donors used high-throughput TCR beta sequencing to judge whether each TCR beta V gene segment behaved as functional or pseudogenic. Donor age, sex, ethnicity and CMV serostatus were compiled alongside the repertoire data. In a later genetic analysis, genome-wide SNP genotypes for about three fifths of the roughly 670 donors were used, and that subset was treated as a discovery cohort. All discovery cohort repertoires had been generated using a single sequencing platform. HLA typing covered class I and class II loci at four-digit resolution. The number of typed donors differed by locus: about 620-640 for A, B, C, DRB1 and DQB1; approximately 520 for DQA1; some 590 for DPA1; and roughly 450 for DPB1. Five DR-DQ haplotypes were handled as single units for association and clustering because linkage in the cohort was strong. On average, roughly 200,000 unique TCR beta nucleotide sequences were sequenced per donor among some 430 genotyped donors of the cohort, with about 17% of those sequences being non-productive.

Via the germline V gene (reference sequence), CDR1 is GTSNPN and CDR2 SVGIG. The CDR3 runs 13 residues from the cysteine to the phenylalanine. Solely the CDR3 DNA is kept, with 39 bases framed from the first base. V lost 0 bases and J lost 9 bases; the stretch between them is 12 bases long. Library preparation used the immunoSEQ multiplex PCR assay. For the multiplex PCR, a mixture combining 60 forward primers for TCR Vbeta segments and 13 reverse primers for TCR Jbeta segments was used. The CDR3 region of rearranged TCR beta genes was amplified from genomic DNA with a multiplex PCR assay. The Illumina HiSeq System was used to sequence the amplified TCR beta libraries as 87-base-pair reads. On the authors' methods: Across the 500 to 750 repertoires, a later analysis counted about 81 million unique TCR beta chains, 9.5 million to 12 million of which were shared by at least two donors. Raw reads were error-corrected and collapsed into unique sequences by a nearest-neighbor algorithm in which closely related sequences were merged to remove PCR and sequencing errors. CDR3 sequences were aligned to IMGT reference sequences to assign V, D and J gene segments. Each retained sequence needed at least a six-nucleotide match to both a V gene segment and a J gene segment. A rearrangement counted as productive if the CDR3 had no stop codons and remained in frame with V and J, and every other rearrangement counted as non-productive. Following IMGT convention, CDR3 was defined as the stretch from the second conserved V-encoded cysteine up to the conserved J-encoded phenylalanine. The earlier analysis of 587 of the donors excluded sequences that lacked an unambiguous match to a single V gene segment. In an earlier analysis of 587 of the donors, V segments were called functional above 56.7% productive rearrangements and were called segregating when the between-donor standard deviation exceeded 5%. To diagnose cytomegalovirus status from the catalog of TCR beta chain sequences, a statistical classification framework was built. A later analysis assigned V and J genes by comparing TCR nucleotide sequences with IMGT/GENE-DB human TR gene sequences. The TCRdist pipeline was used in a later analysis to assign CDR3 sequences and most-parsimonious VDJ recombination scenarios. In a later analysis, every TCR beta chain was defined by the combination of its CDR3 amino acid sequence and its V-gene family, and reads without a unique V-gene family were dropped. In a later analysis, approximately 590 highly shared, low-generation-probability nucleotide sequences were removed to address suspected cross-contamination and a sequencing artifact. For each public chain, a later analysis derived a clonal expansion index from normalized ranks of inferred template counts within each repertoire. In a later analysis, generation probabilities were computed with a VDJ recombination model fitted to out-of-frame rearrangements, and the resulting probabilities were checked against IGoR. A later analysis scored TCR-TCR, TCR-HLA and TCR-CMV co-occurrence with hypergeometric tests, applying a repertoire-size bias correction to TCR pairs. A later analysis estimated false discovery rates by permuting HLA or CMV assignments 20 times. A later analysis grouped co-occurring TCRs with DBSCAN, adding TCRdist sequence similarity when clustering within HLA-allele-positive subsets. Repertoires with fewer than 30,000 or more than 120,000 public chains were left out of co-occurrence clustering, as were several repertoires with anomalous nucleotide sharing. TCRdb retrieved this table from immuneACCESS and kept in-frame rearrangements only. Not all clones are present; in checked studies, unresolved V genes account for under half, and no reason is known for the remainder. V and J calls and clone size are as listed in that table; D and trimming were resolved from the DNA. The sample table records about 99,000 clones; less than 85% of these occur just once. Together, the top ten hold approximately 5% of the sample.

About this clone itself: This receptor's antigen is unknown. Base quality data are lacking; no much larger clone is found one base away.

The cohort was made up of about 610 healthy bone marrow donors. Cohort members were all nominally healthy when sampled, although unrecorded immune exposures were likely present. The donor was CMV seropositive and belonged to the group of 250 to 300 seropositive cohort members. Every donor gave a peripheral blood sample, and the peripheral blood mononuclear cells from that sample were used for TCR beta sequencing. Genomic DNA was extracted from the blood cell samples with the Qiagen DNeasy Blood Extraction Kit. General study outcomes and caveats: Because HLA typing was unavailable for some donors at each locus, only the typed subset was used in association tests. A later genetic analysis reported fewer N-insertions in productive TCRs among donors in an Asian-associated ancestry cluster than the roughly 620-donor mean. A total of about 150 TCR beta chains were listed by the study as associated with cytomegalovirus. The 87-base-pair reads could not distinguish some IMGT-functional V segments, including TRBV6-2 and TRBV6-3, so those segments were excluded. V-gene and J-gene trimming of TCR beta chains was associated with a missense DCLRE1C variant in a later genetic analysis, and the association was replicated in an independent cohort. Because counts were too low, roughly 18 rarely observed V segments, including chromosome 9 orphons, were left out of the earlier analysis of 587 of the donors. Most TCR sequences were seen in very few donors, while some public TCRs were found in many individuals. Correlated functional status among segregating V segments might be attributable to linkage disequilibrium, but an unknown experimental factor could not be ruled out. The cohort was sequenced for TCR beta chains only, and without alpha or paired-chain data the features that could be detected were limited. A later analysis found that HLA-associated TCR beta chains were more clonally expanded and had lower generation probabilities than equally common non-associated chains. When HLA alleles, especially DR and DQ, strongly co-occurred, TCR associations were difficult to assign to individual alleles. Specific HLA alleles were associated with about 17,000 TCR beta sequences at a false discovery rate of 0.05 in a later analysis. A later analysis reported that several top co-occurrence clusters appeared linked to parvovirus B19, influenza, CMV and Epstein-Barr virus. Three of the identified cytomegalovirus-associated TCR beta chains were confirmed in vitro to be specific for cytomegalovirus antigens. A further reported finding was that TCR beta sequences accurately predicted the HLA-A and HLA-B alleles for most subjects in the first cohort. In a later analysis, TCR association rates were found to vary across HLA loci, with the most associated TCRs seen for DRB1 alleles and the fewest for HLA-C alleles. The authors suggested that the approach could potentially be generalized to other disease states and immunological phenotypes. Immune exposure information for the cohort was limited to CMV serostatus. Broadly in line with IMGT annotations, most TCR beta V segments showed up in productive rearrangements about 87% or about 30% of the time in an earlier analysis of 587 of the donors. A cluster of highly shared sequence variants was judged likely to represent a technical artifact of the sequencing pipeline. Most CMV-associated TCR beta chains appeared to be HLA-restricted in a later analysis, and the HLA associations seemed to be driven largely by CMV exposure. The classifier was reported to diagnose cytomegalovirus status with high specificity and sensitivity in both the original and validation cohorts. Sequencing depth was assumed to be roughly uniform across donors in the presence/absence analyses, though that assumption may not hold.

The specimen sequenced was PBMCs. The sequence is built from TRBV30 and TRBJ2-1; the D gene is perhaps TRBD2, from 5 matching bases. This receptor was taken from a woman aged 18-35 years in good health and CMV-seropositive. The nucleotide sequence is TGTGCCTGGAGTGTTGGAGTTGAGGGTGAGCAGTTCTTC. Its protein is CAWSVGVEGEQFF.